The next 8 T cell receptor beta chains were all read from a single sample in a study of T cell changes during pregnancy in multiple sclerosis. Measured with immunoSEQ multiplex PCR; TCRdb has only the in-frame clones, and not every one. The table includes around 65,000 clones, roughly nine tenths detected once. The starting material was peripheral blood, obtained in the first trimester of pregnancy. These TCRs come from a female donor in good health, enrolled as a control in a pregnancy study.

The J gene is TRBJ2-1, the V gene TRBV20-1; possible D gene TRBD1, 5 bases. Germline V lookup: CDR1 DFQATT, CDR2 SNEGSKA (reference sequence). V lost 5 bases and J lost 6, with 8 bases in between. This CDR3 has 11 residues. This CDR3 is CSAGALNEQFF. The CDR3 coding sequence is TGCAGTGCTGGGGCCCTCAATGAGCAGTTCTTC.

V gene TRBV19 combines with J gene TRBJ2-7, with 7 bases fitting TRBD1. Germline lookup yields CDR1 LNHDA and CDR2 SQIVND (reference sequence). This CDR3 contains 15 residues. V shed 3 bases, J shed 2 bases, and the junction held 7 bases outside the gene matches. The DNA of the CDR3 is TGTGCCAGTAGTATTAGAGGGACAGCAACCTACGAGCAGTACTTC. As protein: CASSIRGTATYEQYF.

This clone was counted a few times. The CDR3 DNA reads as TGTGCCAGCAGCTTACAGCCAGGGTTGGGCACTGAAGCTTTCTTT. Translating gives CASSLQPGLGTEAFF. The genes are TRBV7-3 and TRBJ1-1; D may be TRBD1 (5 bases). V lost 2 bases and J lost 4, with 14 bases in between. The CDR3 spans 15 residues. CDR1 is SGHTA, CDR2 FQGTGA, per germline.

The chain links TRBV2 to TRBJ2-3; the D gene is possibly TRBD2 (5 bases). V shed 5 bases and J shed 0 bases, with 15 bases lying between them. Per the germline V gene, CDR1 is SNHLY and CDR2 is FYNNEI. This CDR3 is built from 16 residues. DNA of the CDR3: TGTGCCAGCAGTTTTTCGGCAGCGGCTAGCACAGATACGCAGTATTTT. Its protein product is CASSFSAAASTDTQYF. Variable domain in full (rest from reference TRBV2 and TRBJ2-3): EPEVTQTPSHQVTQMGQEVILRCVPISNHLYFYWYRQILGQKVEFLVSFYNNEISEKSEIFDDQFSVERPDGSNFTLKIRSTKLEDSAMYFCASSFSAAASTDTQYFGPGTRLTVL.

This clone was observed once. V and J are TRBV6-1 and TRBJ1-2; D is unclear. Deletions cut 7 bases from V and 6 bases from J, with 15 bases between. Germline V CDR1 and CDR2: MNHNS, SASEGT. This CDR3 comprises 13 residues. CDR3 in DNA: TGTGCCAGCAATCTGCTGTGGCAGGATGGCTACACCTTC. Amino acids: CASNLLWQDGYTF.

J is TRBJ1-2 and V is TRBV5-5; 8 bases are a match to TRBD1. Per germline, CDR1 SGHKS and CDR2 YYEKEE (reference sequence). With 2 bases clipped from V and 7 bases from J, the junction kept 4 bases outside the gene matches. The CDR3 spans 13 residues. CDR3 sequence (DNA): TGTGCCAGCAGCTTTTTGACAGGGGTTGGCTACACCTTC. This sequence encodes CASSFLTGVGYTF.

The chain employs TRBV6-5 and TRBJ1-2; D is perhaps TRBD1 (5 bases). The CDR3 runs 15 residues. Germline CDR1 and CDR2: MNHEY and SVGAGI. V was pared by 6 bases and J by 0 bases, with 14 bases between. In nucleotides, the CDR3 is TGTGCCAGCAGAGGGGCACGGGGGACTAACTATGGCTACACCTTC. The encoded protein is CASRGARGTNYGYTF.

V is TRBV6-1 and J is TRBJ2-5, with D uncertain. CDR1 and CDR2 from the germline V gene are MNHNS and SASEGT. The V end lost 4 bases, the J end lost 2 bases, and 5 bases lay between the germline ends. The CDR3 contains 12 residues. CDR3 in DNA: TGTGCCAGCAGTGGTTATCAAGAGACCCAGTACTTC. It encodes CASSGYQETQYF.